These 7 T cell receptor beta chains share one sample of origin, sequenced in a study of T cells in Graves' hyperthyroidism and ophthalmopathy. Researchers took RNA transcripts and amplified the TCR beta CDR3 regions from them. The HTBI primer set was used in a first-round RT-PCR of the TCR CDR3. A single record per CDR3 protein comes from TCRdb applying MiXCR to the multiplex PCR reads. The sample carries 75,000 to 100,000 distinct CDR3 sequences, roughly 49% recorded once. The sequencing sample was made of blood. The origin of the receptors is a middle-aged woman with Graves' hyperthyroidism.

This rearrangement joins TRBV29-1 to TRBJ2-6, with TRBD1 as a possible D gene (6 bases). This CDR3 is built from 13 residues. Trimming left V 2 bases short and J 5 bases short, with 7 bases between. In germline, CDR1 is SQVTM, CDR2 ANQGSEA. CDR3 in amino acids: CSVERDRANVLTF. CDR3 in DNA: TGCAGCGTTGAACGGGACAGGGCCAACGTCCTGACTTTC.

This clonotype was found many times. This sequence joins TRBV29-1 and TRBJ1-4; D perhaps matches TRBD1 (6 bases). Germline V gene sequence: CDR1 SQVTM, CDR2 ANQGSEA. CDR3 length: 12 amino acids. DNA of the CDR3: TGCAGTGTCCGGGACATGGATGAAAAACTGTTTTTT. Amino acids: CSVRDMDEKLFF.

This clonotype was recorded at least ten times. At one boundary the junction diverges from the germline segment, which might be a read error. The rearrangement links TRBV28 to TRBJ1-1; D gene uncertain. The CDR3 extends over 12 amino acids. Per the germline V gene, CDR1 is MDHEN and CDR2 is SYDVKM. The DNA of the CDR3 is TGTGCCAGCAGCCCGGTGGCGGGCCCAGCACCCTTT. Translating gives CASSPVAGPAPF.

There are many counts of this clonotype. The J gene is TRBJ2-2, the V gene TRBV12-3 or TRBV12-4, with D possibly TRBD2 on 6 matching bases. Trimming pared 8 bases from V and 8 bases from J, leaving 15 bases between. The length of the CDR3 is 13 residues. CDR3 in amino acids: CASLGLGDGELFF. CDR3 DNA sequence: TGTGCCAGCCTGGGACTCGGGGATGGGGAGCTGTTTTTT.

The chain employs TRBV5-4 and TRBJ1-2; TRBD1 might be the D (5 bases). Germline V gives CDR1 SGHNT, CDR2 YYREEE (reference sequence). Trimming removed 3 bases from V and 2 bases from J, with 20 bases in between. CDR3 length equals 17 residues. This CDR3 reads CASSSGGTAGNNYGYTF. The CDR3 DNA is TGTGCCAGCAGCTCGGGGGGGACGGCCGGAAACAACTATGGCTACACCTTC.

Points on this clonotype: A much more abundant neighbour one base away suggests this may be a read error. The chain joins TRBV20-1 to TRBJ1-1; possibly TRBD1 for D (6 bases). Germline loops: CDR1 DFQATT, CDR2 SNEGSKA (reference sequence). The CDR3 is 15 residues long. CDR3: CSARDLLEGGTGAFF. CDR3 nucleotide sequence: TGCAGTGCTAGGGACCTACTCGAGGGGGGCACTGGAGCTTTCTTT.

The chain has TRBV5-1 and TRBJ2-3; TRBD1 agrees at 7 bases. This CDR3 is built from 19 residues. CDR1 is SGHRS and CDR2 is YFSETQ in the germline V gene. V lost 4 bases and J lost 2; bases outside the gene matches: 19. In DNA, the CDR3 is TGCGCCAGCAGCGACGCCCAGGGGGATCAGCCCCCCAACACAGATACGCAGTATTTT. Encoded protein: CASSDAQGDQPPNTDTQYF.